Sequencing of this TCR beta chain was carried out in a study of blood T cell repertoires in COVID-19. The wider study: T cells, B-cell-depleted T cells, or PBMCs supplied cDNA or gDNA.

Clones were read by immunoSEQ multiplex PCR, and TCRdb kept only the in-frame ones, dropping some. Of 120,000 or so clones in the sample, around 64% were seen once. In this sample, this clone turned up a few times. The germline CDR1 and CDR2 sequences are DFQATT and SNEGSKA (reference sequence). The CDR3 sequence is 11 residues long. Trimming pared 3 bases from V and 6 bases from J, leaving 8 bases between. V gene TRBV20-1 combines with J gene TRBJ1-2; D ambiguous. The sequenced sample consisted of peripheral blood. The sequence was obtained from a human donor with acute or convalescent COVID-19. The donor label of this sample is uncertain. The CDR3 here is CSASPGNGYTF. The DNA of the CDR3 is TGCAGTGCTAGTCCCGGGAATGGCTACACCTTC.